The present T cell receptor beta chain was sequenced within a study of CD8 T cells in ankylosing spondylitis. Study results and limitations: Certain motif variants had earlier been reported in reactive arthritis synovial fluid and blood. Blood from ankylosing spondylitis patients appeared to carry a characteristic roughly 8-variant TCR beta motif. A CD8+ phenotype characterized the disease-linked clones, which were relatively rare in peripheral blood. Significant enrichment of disease-linked clones was reportedly seen in matched ankylosing spondylitis synovial fluid.

TCR beta libraries were made by quantitative 5'-RACE with molecular barcodes. Using its own MiXCR run on the 5' RACE reads, TCRdb lists one record per CDR3 protein. The sample has roughly 470,000 distinct CDR3 sequences, more than 25% seen once; the top ten hold 0.89%. There are 15 residues in the CDR3. V was pared by 2 bases and J by 4 bases, with 7 bases of the junction left unmatched. CDR1 is SGHVS, CDR2 FQNEAQ, per germline. In regard to this clonotype: Its antigen is not known.

The TCR originated in a male donor with ankylosing spondylitis. The chain links TRBV7-8 to TRBJ2-7, with TRBD2 identical over 8 bases. Sequenced: blood, either unsorted or a sorted T cell fraction (not recorded which). CDR3 region: CASSLRPSGSYEQYF. The CDR3, as DNA: TGTGCCAGCAGCTTAAGGCCCAGCGGGAGTTACGAGCAGTACTTC.